This TCR beta chain was recovered during a study of T cell changes during pregnancy in multiple sclerosis. The table lists this clone with a count of one. Profiled with immunoSEQ multiplex PCR; TCRdb holds only in-frame clones, not every one. The sample comprises about 57,000 clones, around 90% of which are singletons, and 0.15% to 0.2% rests with the top ten. The CDR3 has 16 amino acids. J lost 0 bases, V lost 5 bases, and 6 bases had no gene match. Per germline, CDR1 SEHNR and CDR2 FQNEAQ (reference sequence). The source of this sequence is a female donor with multiple sclerosis, enrolled in a pregnancy study. The rearrangement links TRBV7-9 to TRBJ2-5; TRBD2 matches at 10 bases. Sequenced here: CD4+ T cells from peripheral blood mononuclear cells, sampled in the second trimester of pregnancy. DNA for the CDR3: TGTGCCAGCAGCCTGGGACTAGCGAGGGACCAAGAGACCCAGTACTTC. Its translation is CASSLGLARDQETQYF.